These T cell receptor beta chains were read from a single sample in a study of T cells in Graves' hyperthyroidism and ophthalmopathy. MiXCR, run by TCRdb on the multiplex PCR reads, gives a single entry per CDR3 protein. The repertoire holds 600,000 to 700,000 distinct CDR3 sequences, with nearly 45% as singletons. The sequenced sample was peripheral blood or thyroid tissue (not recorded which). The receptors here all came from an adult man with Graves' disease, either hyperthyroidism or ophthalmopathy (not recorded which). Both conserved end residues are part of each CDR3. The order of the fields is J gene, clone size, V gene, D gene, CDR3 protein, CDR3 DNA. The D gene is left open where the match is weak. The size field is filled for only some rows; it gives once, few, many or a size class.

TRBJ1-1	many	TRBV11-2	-	CASSAYGTEAFF	TGTGCCAGCAGCGCGTATGGCACTGAAGCTTTCTTT
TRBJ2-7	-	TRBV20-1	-	CSASGRGDQYF	TGCAGTGCTAGTGGCAGGGGGGATCAGTACTTC
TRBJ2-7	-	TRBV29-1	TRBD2	CSVGLAGTYYEQYF	TGCAGCGTTGGACTAGCGGGGACTTACTACGAGCAGTACTTC
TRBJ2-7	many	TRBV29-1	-	CSGSRGTQHEQYF	TGCAGCGGCTCGCGCGGGACCCAGCACGAGCAGTACTTC
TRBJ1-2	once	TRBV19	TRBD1	CASSIGTGPLNYGYTF	TGTGCCAGTAGTATAGGGACAGGACCGCTTAACTATGGCTACACCTTC
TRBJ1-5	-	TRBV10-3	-	CAISRPFSNQPQHF	TGTGCCATCAGTCGACCTTTTAGCAATCAGCCCCAGCATTTT
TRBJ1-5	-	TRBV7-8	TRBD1	CASGRDRGQPQHF	TGTGCCAGCGGCCGCGACAGGGGTCAGCCCCAGCATTTT
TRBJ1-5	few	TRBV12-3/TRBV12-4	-	CASTSAGTYQPQHF	TGTGCCAGCACCTCGGCGGGCACCTATCAGCCCCAGCATTTT
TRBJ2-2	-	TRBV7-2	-	CASSRGDRELFF	TGTGCCAGCAGCCGCGGCGACAGGGAGCTGTTTTTT
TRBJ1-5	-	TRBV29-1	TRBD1	CSVAGGYPYEQGRHF	TGCAGCGTGGCAGGGGGCTACCCCTACGAGCAGGGGAGGCATTTT
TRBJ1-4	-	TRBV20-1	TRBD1	CSARKHGQGLILNNEKLFF	TGCAGTGCTAGGAAGCACGGACAGGGGCTAATCCTCAACAATGAAAAACTGTTTTTT
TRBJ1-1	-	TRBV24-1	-	CAISETGDTEAFF	TGTGCCATCAGTGAAACTGGGGACACTGAAGCTTTCTTT
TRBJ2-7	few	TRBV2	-	CASSQWTDTYEQYF	TGTGCCAGCAGCCAATGGACAGATACCTACGAGCAGTACTTC
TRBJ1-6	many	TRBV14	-	CASSQAGGLSPLHF	TGTGCCAGCAGCCAAGCCGGCGGTCTTTCACCCCTCCACTTT
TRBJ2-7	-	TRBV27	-	CASSLLPSYEQYF	TGTGCCAGCAGTTTACTACCTTCCTACGAGCAGTACTTC
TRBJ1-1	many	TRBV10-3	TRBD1	CAISNGQGNTEAFF	TGTGCCATCAGTAACGGACAGGGGAACACTGAAGCTTTCTTT
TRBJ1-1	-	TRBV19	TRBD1	CASSSTGGWGDTEAFF	TGTGCCAGTAGTTCAACAGGGGGTTGGGGAGACACTGAAGCTTTCTTT
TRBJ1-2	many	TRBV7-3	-	CASSLSGQDYGYTF	TGTGCCAGCAGCTTATCGGGACAAGATTATGGCTACACCTTC
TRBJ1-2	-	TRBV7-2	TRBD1	CASSYGAGTAQGHTF	TGTGCCAGCAGCTACGGGGCCGGGACAGCCCAGGGCCACACCTTC
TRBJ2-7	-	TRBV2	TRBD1	CASSATGTGVYEQYF	TGTGCCAGCAGTGCTACCGGGACAGGGGTTTACGAGCAGTACTTC
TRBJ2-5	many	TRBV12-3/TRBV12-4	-	CASSHPRYQETQYF	TGTGCCAGCAGTCACCCGAGGTACCAAGAGACCCAGTACTTC
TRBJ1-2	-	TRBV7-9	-	CASSQEIIGYGYTF	TGTGCCAGCAGCCAAGAAATAATCGGCTATGGCTACACCTTC
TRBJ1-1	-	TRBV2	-	CASSPLGSTEAFF	TGTGCCAGCAGCCCCTTGGGGAGCACTGAAGCTTTCTTT
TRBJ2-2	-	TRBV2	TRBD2	CASSARWAGGTGELFF	TGTGCCAGCAGTGCCAGGTGGGCGGGAGGTACCGGGGAGCTGTTTTTT
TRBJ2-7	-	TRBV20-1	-	CSARVRGYQGEQYF	TGCAGTGCTAGAGTCCGGGGTTACCAAGGCGAGCAGTACTTC
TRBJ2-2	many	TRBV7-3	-	CASSFTGTGELFF	TGTGCCAGCAGCTTCACGGGAACTGGGGAGCTGTTTTTT
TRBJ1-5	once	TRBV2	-	CASSLDPGLNQPQHF	TGTGCCAGCAGCTTGGACCCAGGGTTGAATCAGCCCCAGCATTTT
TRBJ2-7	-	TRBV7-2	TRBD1	CASSPLGTGGVYEQYF	TGTGCCAGCAGCCCCCTGGGGACAGGGGGCGTTTACGAGCAGTACTTC
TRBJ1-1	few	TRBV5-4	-	CASSLPSSADAFF	TGTGCCAGCAGCCTTCCCAGTAGCGCTGACGCTTTCTTT
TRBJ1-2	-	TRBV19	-	CASALGGPSGYTF	TGTGCCAGTGCCCTCGGGGGGCCCTCCGGCTACACCTTC
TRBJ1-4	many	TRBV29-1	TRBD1	CSGRQGANEKLFF	TGCAGCGGCCGACAGGGAGCTAATGAAAAACTGTTTTTT
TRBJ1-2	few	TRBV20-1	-	CSWVMTNYGYTF	TGCAGCTGGGTGATGACTAACTATGGCTACACCTTC
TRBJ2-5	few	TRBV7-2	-	CASSKQEETQYF	TGTGCCAGCAGCAAACAGGAAGAGACCCAGTACTTC
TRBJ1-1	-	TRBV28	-	CASWSSNTEAFF	TGTGCCAGCTGGTCCTCAAACACTGAAGCTTTCTTT
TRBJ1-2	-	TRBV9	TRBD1	CASSGTGSQYGYTF	TGTGCCAGCAGCGGGACAGGGAGTCAATATGGCTACACCTTC
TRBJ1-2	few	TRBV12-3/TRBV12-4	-	CASSMGERSYGYTF	TGTGCCAGCAGTATGGGTGAGAGGTCCTATGGCTACACCTTC
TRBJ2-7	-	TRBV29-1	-	CSDGRGVSYEQYF	TGCAGTGATGGCAGGGGGGTCTCCTACGAGCAGTACTTC
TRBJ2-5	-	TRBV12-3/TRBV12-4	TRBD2	CASSFQGGAETQYF	TGTGCCAGCAGTTTCCAGGGAGGGGCAGAGACCCAGTACTTC
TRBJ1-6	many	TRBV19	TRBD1	CASSRGGENSPLHF	TGTGCCAGTAGTCGAGGGGGCGAGAATTCACCCCTCCACTTT
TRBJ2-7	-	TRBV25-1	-	CAWSSLAHSYEQYF	TGTGCCTGGAGTAGCCTAGCGCACTCCTACGAGCAGTACTTC
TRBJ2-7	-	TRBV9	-	CASSPLTVGPRLSEQYF	TGTGCCAGCAGCCCGCTGACCGTGGGACCCCGCTTGAGCGAGCAGTACTTC
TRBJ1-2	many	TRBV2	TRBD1	CASSRYRGSGYGYTF	TGTGCCAGCAGTAGGTACAGGGGTTCGGGCTATGGCTACACCTTC
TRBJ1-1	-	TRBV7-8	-	CASSESQANTEAFF	TGTGCCAGCAGCGAAAGCCAAGCGAACACTGAAGCTTTCTTT
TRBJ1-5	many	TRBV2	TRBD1	CASSADRQGGQPQHF	TGTGCCAGCAGTGCCGATCGACAGGGAGGTCAGCCCCAGCATTTT
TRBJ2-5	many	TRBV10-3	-	CAISDQQTQYF	TGTGCCATCAGTGACCAACAGACCCAGTACTTC
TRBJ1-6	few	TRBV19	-	CASSMFTGRGNSPLHF	TGTGCCAGTAGTATGTTTACCGGCAGGGGAAATTCACCCCTCCACTTT
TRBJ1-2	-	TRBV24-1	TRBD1	CATSFTGVNGYTF	TGTGCCACCAGTTTTACAGGGGTCAATGGCTACACCTTC
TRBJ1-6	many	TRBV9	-	CASSVVEGDSPLHF	TGTGCCAGCAGCGTAGTGGAGGGGGATTCACCCCTCCACTTT
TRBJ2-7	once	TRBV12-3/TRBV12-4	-	CASSFRDKGHEQYF	TGTGCCAGCAGTTTCCGGGACAAGGGGCACGAGCAGTACTTC
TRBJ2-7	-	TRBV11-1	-	CASSLARGEAETGGYEQYF	TGTGCCAGCAGCTTAGCGCGGGGGGAAGCTGAGACAGGGGGCTACGAGCAGTACTTC
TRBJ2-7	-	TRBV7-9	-	CASSFGRGGSPYEQYF	TGTGCCAGCAGTTTTGGCCGTGGGGGGTCCCCCTACGAGCAGTACTTC
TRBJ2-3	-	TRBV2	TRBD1	CASRPRDRRADTQYF	TGTGCCAGCAGGCCCCGGGACAGGCGGGCAGATACGCAGTATTTT